This T cell receptor beta chain was sequenced during a study of long-term antiretroviral therapy in people with HIV (dated by TCRdb to between 2021 and 2024). Regarding the study in general: The earliest samples were collected about a decade before the 2015 WHO recommendation for immediate ART, when ART was typically delayed until CD4 counts fell. A retrospective serial study tested whether ART initiation and durable HIV suppression were associated with changes in peripheral blood TRB repertoire composition and diversity. A total of 192 cryopreserved PBMC samples were contributed to the cohort by 30 adults with confirmed HIV infection, with samples collected serially over a mean of 6 years (range 1-12). Eleven of the 30 participants with HIV were female. No cross-contamination during QIAcube processing was seen in test extractions of a monoclonal T-cell line run alongside 30 to 35 polyclonal samples. Findings and caveats that apply to the study as a whole: The samples span the years 2004 to 2017, and the ART regimens used may be less effective than current regimens. CDR3 length ranges in HIV repertoires were narrower than in controls, and network structure suggested an antigen-experienced repertoire with only a slight naive shift after ART. Because cell numbers in pre-ART samples were limited, unsorted PBMC were profiled instead of sorted CD4+ and CD8+ T cells. Since PBMC availability was limited, sequencing covered only the TCR beta chain, with no alpha chain pairing. Expanded TRB clones identified before ART initiation dominated the repertoire at all time points, although this dominance fluctuated and declined in many PLHIV after ART. Starting ART was linked to a significant rise in TRB diversity, yet even after long-term ART the diversity remained significantly lower than in transplant donor controls. Inferences about post-ART repertoire changes are limited because no data were available on ART adherence, viral resistance or therapy changes.

The immunoSEQ hsTCRB v3.0 assay was used at survey level resolution to sequence the TRB variable region. A depth of about 40,000-55,000 T-cell genomes per sample was targeted for TRB sequencing. TRB libraries were pooled and sequenced on an Illumina MiSeq using a v3 150-cycle kit. Concerning the study's data processing: Repertoire analysis was performed in R inside a reproducible Nextflow workflow that covered QC, data transformation and analysis. Custom analyses were implemented in LymphoSeq2, an R package for AIRR-Seq data exploration. A handful of samples that produced fewer than 5000 total TRB sequences were removed, so approximately 170 HIV repertoires were analyzed. Of the roughly 190 retained HIV repertoires, approximately 60 were collected before and 120 to 130 after ART initiation. Each repertoire was downsampled to 5000 TRB nucleotide sequences, and summary statistics were averaged across 100 downsampling iterations. TRB sequences were retained for analysis only if CDR3 regions of at least seven amino acids were present. Diversity was measured with a Shannon entropy-derived clonality score and the Gini coefficient. In the repertoire networks, any two of the top 5000 CDR3 amino acid sequences were connected whenever the two sequences differed by an edit distance of one. For TRB CDR3 amino acid sequences, GLIPH2 was used to predict antigen specificity groups and MHC restriction. To flag known CMV, EBV, HIV or tissue antigen associations, CDR3 amino acid sequences were matched against VDJdb and McPAS-TCR. Pre-ART, post-ART and control groups were compared with Wilcoxon signed-rank tests and Holm-Bonferroni correction. Not all clones reach the TCRdb copy of this immuneACCESS table, which keeps in-frame sequences only. Checked studies attribute under half of the gap to unresolved V genes and leave the rest unexplained. The V and J calls and clone size are taken from that table; D and trimming were inferred from the DNA. Here the sample has approximately 29,000 clones; 70% to 90% occur a single time. Approximately 12% of the sample comes from the top ten.

On this clone: There is no known antigen for this receptor. No much larger clone exists at a distance of one base, and base qualities are not known.

V lost 2 bases and J lost 6 bases; the stretch between them is 14 bases long. Taken from cysteine to phenylalanine, the CDR3 has 14 residues. This entry keeps only the CDR3 DNA: 42 bases, framed from base 1. Per the germline V gene (reference sequence), WNHNN is the CDR1 and SYGVQD is the CDR2. Participants were included only if at least one PBMC sample before ART initiation and at least two post-ART samples were available. All participants with HIV were treated in the United States of America. Before DNA extraction, cryopreserved samples of about 0.95-11 million PBMC were thawed and then washed. At the time of the earliest PBMC sample, participants with HIV were aged between about 20 and 55 years. Per participant, PBMC samples came from 1-4 timepoints prior to ART initiation and 2-8 timepoints following ART initiation, for a median of 7 samples. For every participant, serial HIV viral load, CD4+ T-cell count, ART history and demographic data were obtained. Using a Qiagen kit on a QIAcube, genomic DNA was extracted from unsorted PBMC, with samples processed in batches of 12.

The sequenced sample was unsorted PBMCs, obtained 1.1 years after starting antiretroviral therapy. This receptor was identified in a man between 18 and 35 years old with HIV. The chain is assembled from TRBV10-1 and TRBJ2-7, and possibly TRBD2, on 5 matching bases. CDR3 region: CASSEDVEASEQYF. The DNA sequence is as follows: TGCGCCAGCAGTGAGGACGTGGAGGCGAGCGAGCAGTACTTC.